Listed below are T cell receptor beta chains from one sample, sequenced in a study of control samples from healthy donors and cancer patients. The method was immunoSEQ multiplex PCR; TCRdb's version includes in-frame clones alone and lacks a portion of them. The sample shows some 250,000 clones, approximately 80% of them seen only once. The sample taken for sequencing was PBMCs. These receptors came from a woman in her fifties or sixties with lung cancer. CDR3s include the opening cysteine and the closing phenylalanine or tryptophan. A D gene is named only where the DNA matches it firmly. Expanded clones get a size class; other rows say once, few or many, or leave the size out.

NA | TRBJ2-1 | TRBV6-5 | NA | CASSSAGVGEQFF | TGTGCCAGCAGTTCAGCAGGGGTGGGTGAGCAGTTCTTC
TRBD2 | TRBJ2-2 | TRBV5-1 | NA | CASSFLAGPNTGELFF | TGCGCCAGCAGCTTTCTAGCGGGACCGAACACCGGGGAGCTGTTTTTT
NA | TRBJ2-7 | TRBV18 | NA | CASSPAGQLYEQYF | TGTGCCAGCTCACCAGCGGGACAGCTCTACGAGCAGTACTTC
NA | TRBJ2-5 | TRBV24-1 | NA | CATSDTQEGETQYF | TGTGCCACCAGTGATACACAGGAGGGGGAGACCCAGTACTTC
NA | TRBJ2-6 | TRBV30 | few | CAADHSGANVLTF | TGTGCGGCGGACCACTCTGGGGCCAACGTCCTGACTTTC
NA | TRBJ1-1 | TRBV28 | NA | CASSTMQAMNTEAFF | TGTGCCAGCAGCACGATGCAGGCTATGAACACTGAAGCTTTCTTT
TRBD1 | TRBJ2-7 | TRBV27 | NA | CASSLLGQTYEQYF | TGTGCCAGCAGTTTATTGGGACAGACCTACGAGCAGTACTTC
TRBD2 | TRBJ2-1 | TRBV11-2 | NA | CASSLDSRGVNEQFF | TGTGCCAGCAGCTTAGATAGCCGGGGGGTCAATGAGCAGTTCTTC
NA | TRBJ1-4 | TRBV30 | NA | CAWASSGTNEKLFF | TGTGCCTGGGCCAGCTCAGGGACTAATGAAAAACTGTTTTTT
NA | TRBJ1-1 | TRBV11-2 | NA | CASSRGGLTEAFF | TGTGCCAGCAGCCGCGGGGGTCTGACTGAAGCTTTCTTT
NA | TRBJ2-6 | TRBV6-5 | NA | CASRDAAGANVLTF | TGTGCCAGCAGGGATGCGGCTGGGGCCAACGTCCTGACTTTC
TRBD2 | TRBJ2-1 | TRBV11-1 | NA | CASSLEAGGRNEQFF | TGTGCCAGCAGCCTCGAAGCGGGAGGGAGAAATGAGCAGTTCTTC
NA | TRBJ1-2 | TRBV19 | NA | CASRNSGTPNYGYTF | TGTGCCAGTAGAAATTCCGGGACGCCAAACTATGGCTACACCTTC
NA | TRBJ2-5 | TRBV18 | NA | CASSPRYQETQYF | TGTGCCAGCTCACCAAGGTACCAAGAGACCCAGTACTTC
NA | TRBJ2-2 | TRBV4-1 | NA | CASSQVFPFAGELFF | TGCGCCAGCAGCCAAGTATTCCCTTTCGCCGGGGAGCTGTTTTTT
TRBD2 | TRBJ2-5 | TRBV5-1 | once | CASSPGGVEETQYF | TGCGCCAGCAGCCCCGGGGGGGTGGAAGAGACCCAGTACTTC